This T cell receptor (beta chain) was profiled in a study of early T cells in non-severe SARS-CoV-2 infection. CDR3 size: 14 residues. V was shortened by 3 bases and J by 11 bases, with 17 bases between the two germline ends. Germline CDR1 LGHDT, CDR2 YNNKEL (reference sequence). TCRdb re-called the 5' RACE reads through MiXCR, storing one row per CDR3 protein. The sample contains 90,000 to 120,000 distinct CDR3 sequences, over 8.5% of which appear only once. Specimen: whole blood. This chain uses TRBV3-1 with TRBJ2-4, with D possibly TRBD1 on 5 matching bases. This sequence originates from an adult who was a healthcare worker with PCR-confirmed SARS-CoV-2 infection or an uninfected control (not recorded which). The CDR3 reads CASSQGLTTGLQYF. Written as DNA, the CDR3 is TGTGCCAGCAGCCAGGGGCTAACGACCGGGCTTCAGTACTTC.